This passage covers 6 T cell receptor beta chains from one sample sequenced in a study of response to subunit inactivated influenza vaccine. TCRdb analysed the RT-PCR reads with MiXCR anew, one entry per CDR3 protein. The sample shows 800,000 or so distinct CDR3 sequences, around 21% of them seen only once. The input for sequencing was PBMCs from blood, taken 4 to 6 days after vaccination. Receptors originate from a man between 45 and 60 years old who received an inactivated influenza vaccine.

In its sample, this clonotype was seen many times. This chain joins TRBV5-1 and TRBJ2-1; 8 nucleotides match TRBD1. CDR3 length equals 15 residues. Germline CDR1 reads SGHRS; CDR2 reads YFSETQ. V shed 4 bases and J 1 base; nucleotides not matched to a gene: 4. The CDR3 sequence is CASSPRQGSYNEQFF. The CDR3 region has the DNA TGCGCCAGCAGCCCCAGACAGGGGTCCTACAATGAGCAGTTCTTC.

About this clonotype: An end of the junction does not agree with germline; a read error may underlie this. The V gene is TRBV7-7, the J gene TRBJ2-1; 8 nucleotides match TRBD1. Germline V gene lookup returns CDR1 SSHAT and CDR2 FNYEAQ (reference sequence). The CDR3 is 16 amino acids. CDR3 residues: CASSGTQGARYNEQFF. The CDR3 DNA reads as TGTGCTAGCAGCGGCACTCAGGGGGCGCGATACAATGAGCAGTTCTTC.

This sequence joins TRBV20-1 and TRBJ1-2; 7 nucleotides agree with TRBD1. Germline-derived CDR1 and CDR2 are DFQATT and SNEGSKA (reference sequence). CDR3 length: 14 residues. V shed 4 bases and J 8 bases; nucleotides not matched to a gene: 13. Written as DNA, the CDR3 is TGCAGTGCTAACCCCATCGACAGGGCGGGGGGCTACACCTTC. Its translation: CSANPIDRAGGYTF.

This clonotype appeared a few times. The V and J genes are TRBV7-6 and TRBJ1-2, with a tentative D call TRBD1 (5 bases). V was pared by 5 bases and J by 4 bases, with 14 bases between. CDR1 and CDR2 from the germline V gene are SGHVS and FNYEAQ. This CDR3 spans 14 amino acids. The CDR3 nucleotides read TGTGCCAGCAGCCCTGAGGGACCGCCCTATGGCTACACCTTC. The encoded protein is CASSPEGPPYGYTF.

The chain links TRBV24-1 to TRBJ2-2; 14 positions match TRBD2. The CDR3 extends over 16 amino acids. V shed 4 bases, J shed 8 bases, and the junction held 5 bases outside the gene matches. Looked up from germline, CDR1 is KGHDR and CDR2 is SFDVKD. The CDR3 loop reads CATSEPGLAGGGELFF. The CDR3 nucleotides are TGTGCCACCAGTGAACCTGGACTAGCGGGAGGAGGGGAGCTGTTTTTT.

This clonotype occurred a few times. The CDR3 nucleotides are TGTGCCAGCAGTTACGACAGGGCCTCCTACGAGCAGTACTTC. As protein: CASSYDRASYEQYF. V and J are TRBV6-2 or TRBV6-3 and TRBJ2-7, with 7 bases fitting TRBD1. The length of the CDR3 is 14 residues. Germline CDR1 MNHEY, CDR2 SVGEGT. The junction had 1 base not matched to a gene; V was cut back by 2 bases and J by 0 bases.